This T cell receptor (beta chain) was retrieved from a study of blood T cell repertoires in COVID-19. Study information: Material from acute and convalescent COVID-19 was sourced from the United States, Italy and Spain. The cDNA or gDNA used as material had been derived from T cells, B-cell-depleted T cells, or PBMCs.

In the original workflow: Using reference gene primer amplification, nucleated cell counts were estimated. The repertoire was sequenced with immunoSEQ multiplex PCR; TCRdb's copy has only in-frame clones and lacks some. D and trimming were read from the DNA, whereas the V and J calls and clone size are those reported in that table. The sample has fewer than 100,000 clones, 80% to 90% seen once. The sequenced material came from peripheral blood. The sequence was collected from a human donor in a cohort sampled during active COVID-19.

In DNA, the CDR3 is TGTGCCAGCACCCAAGGGACTAGCGGGACCTACGAGCAGTACTTC. It yields the protein CASTQGTSGTYEQYF. The chain recombines TRBV7-9 with TRBJ2-7; TRBD2 matches 13 bases. Losses at the gene ends were 7 bases for V and 2 bases for J; bases not matched to a gene: 5. Germline V gives CDR1 SEHNR, CDR2 FQNEAQ (reference sequence). CDR3 length equals 15 residues.